This T cell receptor beta chain was captured in a study of early T cells in non-severe SARS-CoV-2 infection. Study overall: Sequencing of unsorted whole blood was done on bulk RNA, leaving chains unpaired.

Individual cDNA molecules received unique molecular identifiers. TCRdb ran MiXCR on the 5' RACE reads and lists one entry per CDR3 protein. The sample has roughly 29,000 distinct CDR3 sequences, more than 3.5% seen once. Germline V gene sequence: CDR1 SQVTM, CDR2 ANQGSEA. The ends were cut back, 5 bases at V and 4 bases at J, with 17 bases in the middle. CDR3 length: 14 amino acids. Study findings and constraints: Anti-spike CD8 responses were favored in VDJdb matching, and private and CD4 specificities were missed.

In this sample, this clonotype turned up many times. Its specificity is not known. The clonotype was recovered from an adult who was a healthcare worker with PCR-confirmed SARS-CoV-2 infection or an uninfected control (not recorded which). Sequencing used whole blood. V gene TRBV29-1 combines with J gene TRBJ1-2, with a possible D match to TRBD1 (6 bases). This CDR3 reads CSVRMDSVSYGYTF. The CDR3 DNA reads TGCAGCGTTCGTATGGACAGCGTTAGCTATGGCTACACCTTC.